This T cell receptor beta chain was documented in a study of shared clonotypes between healthy human individuals. As for the study in general: Donors, aged 18 to 49, were a couple of women and a few men.

What was sequenced on ten immunoSEQ deep assay plates was unsorted PBMC DNA. Data came from immunoSEQ multiplex PCR; TCRdb stores just in-frame clones and leaves some out. The repertoire holds approximately 470,000 clones, approximately 84% seen once, with more than 9.5% in the top ten. Germline assignment: CDR1 SGHDT and CDR2 YYEEEE. Trimming removed 4 bases from V and 4 bases from J; junction bases left unmatched: 7. The CDR3 consists of 14 residues. The chain has TRBV5-6 and TRBJ2-5; 7 bases align to TRBD2. The origin of this receptor is a middle-aged woman in good health. Some clones in this sample may be carry-over from other donors' samples. Input material: PBMCs. DNA for the CDR3: TGTGCCAGCAGCGAAACCGGGAGGAGAGAGACCCAGTACTTC. It codes for CASSETGRRETQYF.